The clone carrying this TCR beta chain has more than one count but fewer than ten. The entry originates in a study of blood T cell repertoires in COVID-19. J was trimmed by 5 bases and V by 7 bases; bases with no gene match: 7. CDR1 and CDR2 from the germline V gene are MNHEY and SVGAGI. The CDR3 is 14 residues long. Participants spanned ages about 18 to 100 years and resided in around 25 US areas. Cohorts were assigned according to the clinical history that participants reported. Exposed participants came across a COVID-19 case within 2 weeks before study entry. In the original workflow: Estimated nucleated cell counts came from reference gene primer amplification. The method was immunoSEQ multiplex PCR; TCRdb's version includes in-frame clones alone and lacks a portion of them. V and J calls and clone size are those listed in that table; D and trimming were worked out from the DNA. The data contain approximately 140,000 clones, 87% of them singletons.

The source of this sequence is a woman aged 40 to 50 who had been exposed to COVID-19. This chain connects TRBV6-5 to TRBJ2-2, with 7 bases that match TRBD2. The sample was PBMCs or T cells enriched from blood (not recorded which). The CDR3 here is CASIISGLTGELFF. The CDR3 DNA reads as TGTGCCAGCATTATTAGCGGGTTAACCGGGGAGCTGTTTTTT.